This T cell receptor beta chain was sequenced in a study of CD8+CD57+ T cells in acquired aplastic anemia. Background on the study: The average read count for CD4+ cells in healthy donors was around 10 million.

The study profiled TCR beta VDJ and CDR3 using genomic DNA as template. MiXCR, applied by TCRdb to the reads, yields one record per CDR3 protein. The sample consists of roughly 200,000 distinct CDR3 sequences, approximately 60% of them appearing once. The CDR3 is 17 residues long. With 1 base removed from V and 7 bases from J, the gap between germline ends came to 22 bases. CDR1 and CDR2 from the germline V gene are SGHVS and FNYEAQ. On this clonotype itself: This is likely a read error, given that the CDR3 carries no conserved phenylalanine or tryptophan at its end.

This rearrangement joins TRBV7-6 to TRBJ1-2; no definite D call. The sequencing input was sorted CD4+, CD8+, or CD8+CD57+ T cells (not recorded which) from PBMCs. The receptor was derived from a human donor in good health. CDR3 nucleotides: TGTGCCAGCAGCTTAGACGCAACCCCTGGGGTAGACTGTGGCTACACCCTC. Translated, it gives CASSLDATPGVDCGYTL.